The rows below give T cell receptor beta chains drawn from one sample of a study of a mutant IDH1 vaccine in newly diagnosed glioma. Measured with immunoSEQ multiplex PCR; TCRdb has only the in-frame clones, and not every one. The table records about 90,000 clones, 85% to 90% of them present only once. Antigens of these TCRs are unknown. Specimen: PBMCs, collected from a glioma patient whose treatment included an IDH1 peptide vaccine. All receptors come from a woman aged 45 to 65 with glioma. Both conserved end residues are part of each CDR3. Fields, in order: J gene, D gene, clone size, V gene, CDR3 protein, CDR3 DNA. D genes are given only for firm matches. Not all rows give a size; the values are once, few, many and, for expanded clones, a class.

TRBJ2-5 TRBD2 NA TRBV7-3 CASSPGLAGGETQYF TGTGCCAGCAGCCCCGGACTAGCGGGAGGGGAGACCCAGTACTTC
TRBJ1-5 NA once TRBV28 CASSLLGGSNQPQHF TGTGCCAGCAGTTTATTAGGGGGGAGCAATCAGCCCCAGCATTTT
TRBJ2-1 NA NA TRBV5-1 CASSLTAASSYNEQFF TGCGCCAGCAGCTTAACGGCCGCTAGCTCCTACAATGAGCAGTTCTTC
TRBJ1-2 TRBD1 NA TRBV2 CAGLTGDNYGYTF TGTGCCGGGTTGACAGGGGACAACTATGGCTACACCTTC
TRBJ2-5 TRBD2 NA TRBV28 CASVAGGQETQYF TGTGCCAGCGTAGCGGGAGGGCAGGAGACCCAGTACTTC
TRBJ1-6 NA NA TRBV19 CASSTLFEGAYNSPLHF TGTGCCAGTAGTACCCTCTTTGAGGGGGCCTATAATTCACCCCTCCACTTT
TRBJ1-1 NA NA TRBV11-2 CASSSRGTEAFF TGTGCCAGCAGCTCCAGGGGCACTGAAGCTTTCTTT
TRBJ2-7 NA NA TRBV15 CATSRDRRDYEQYF TGTGCCACCAGCAGAGATCGGCGGGACTACGAGCAGTACTTC
TRBJ1-2 NA NA TRBV19 CASVGTSGANYGYTF TGTGCCAGCGTTGGGACAAGTGGAGCTAACTATGGCTACACCTTC
TRBJ1-2 NA few TRBV2 CASSEHQNYGYTF TGTGCCAGCAGTGAACATCAGAACTATGGCTACACCTTC
TRBJ1-1 NA NA TRBV6-6 CASSYSRFGTEAFF TGTGCCAGCAGTTACTCCAGGTTCGGGACTGAAGCTTTCTTT
TRBJ1-2 NA NA TRBV27 CASLPKGLDYGYTF TGTGCCAGCCTTCCTAAAGGTCTCGACTATGGCTACACCTTC
TRBJ2-7 NA NA TRBV27 CASSLRQNYDEQYF TGTGCCAGCAGTTTAAGGCAGAACTACGACGAGCAGTACTTC
TRBJ2-1 NA NA TRBV19 CASKGGTYNEQFF TGTGCCAGTAAGGGGGGCACCTACAATGAGCAGTTCTTC
TRBJ1-1 NA few TRBV7-9 CAAQEGLNTEAFF TGTGCCGCCCAAGAAGGGTTGAACACTGAAGCTTTCTTT
TRBJ2-7 TRBD2 NA TRBV27 CASSPSGGGLAYEQYF TGTGCCAGCAGTCCGTCGGGAGGGGGTCTGGCCTACGAGCAGTACTTC
TRBJ1-1 NA NA TRBV6-6 CASSYNKLTEAFF TGTGCCAGCAGTTATAACAAGCTCACTGAAGCTTTCTTT
TRBJ1-4 TRBD1 NA TRBV6-1 CASGQGDEKLFF TGTGCCAGTGGACAGGGAGACGAAAAACTGTTTTTT
TRBJ1-1 NA NA TRBV18 CASSPPGRVDTEAFF TGTGCCAGCTCACCACCGGGAAGGGTTGATACTGAAGCTTTCTTT
TRBJ2-7 NA NA TRBV28 CASSHSGTGSYEQYF TGTGCCAGCAGCCATTCCGGGACGGGCTCCTACGAGCAGTACTTC
TRBJ1-5 NA NA TRBV19 CASSGGGTNSNQPQHF TGTGCCAGTAGTGGGGGTGGTACGAATAGCAATCAGCCCCAGCATTTT
TRBJ2-1 NA NA TRBV18 CASSPSRVRAYNEQFF TGTGCCAGCTCACCTTCCAGGGTTCGCGCCTACAATGAGCAGTTCTTC
TRBJ2-7 TRBD1 NA TRBV27 CASSLKPGQISNEQYF TGTGCCAGCAGTCTTAAACCGGGACAGATTTCTAACGAGCAGTACTTC
TRBJ2-2 TRBD2 NA TRBV5-1 CASSLGTSATGELFF TGCGCCAGCAGCTTAGGGACTAGCGCCACCGGGGAGCTGTTTTTT
TRBJ2-5 NA NA TRBV7-9 CASSLRWAGQETQYF TGTGCCAGCAGCTTACGGTGGGCGGGCCAAGAGACCCAGTACTTC
TRBJ2-1 NA NA TRBV7-3 CASSLRGNYNEQFF TGTGCCAGCAGCTTACGGGGGAACTACAATGAGCAGTTCTTC
TRBJ2-1 TRBD1 NA TRBV6-1 CASSRGNAYNEQFF TGTGCCAGCAGCAGGGGGAATGCCTACAATGAGCAGTTCTTC
TRBJ1-1 NA few TRBV7-9 CASSFVNTEAFF TGTGCCAGCAGCTTTGTTAACACTGAAGCTTTCTTT
TRBJ2-6 TRBD2 NA TRBV7-9 CASSLVGGGSLGGANVLTF TGTGCCAGCAGCTTAGTGGGCGGGGGGAGTTTAGGTGGGGCCAACGTCCTGACTTTC
TRBJ1-6 NA NA TRBV30 CAWSVQRGSPLHF TGTGCCTGGAGTGTACAAAGGGGTTCACCCCTCCACTTT
TRBJ2-2 NA once TRBV19 CASKRAGRNTGELFF TGTGCCAGTAAACGGGCAGGGCGGAACACCGGGGAGCTGTTTTTT
TRBJ2-3 NA NA TRBV7-9 CASSLATSTDTQYF TGTGCCAGCAGCTTAGCGACTAGCACAGATACGCAGTATTTT
TRBJ2-1 NA NA TRBV19 CASSPRTAGYNEQFF TGTGCCAGTAGTCCCCGGACAGCTGGCTACAATGAGCAGTTCTTC
TRBJ1-2 TRBD1 NA TRBV13 CASSLGRRGTGDNGYTF TGTGCCAGCAGCTTAGGGAGGAGAGGGACAGGGGACAATGGCTACACCTTC
TRBJ2-7 NA NA TRBV6-5 CASRRGALGSYEQYF TGTGCCAGCAGGAGGGGGGCATTGGGCTCCTACGAGCAGTACTTC
TRBJ2-1 NA NA TRBV19 CASKEGFHNEQFF TGTGCCAGTAAAGAAGGGTTCCACAATGAGCAGTTCTTC
TRBJ2-7 NA few TRBV5-1 CASRYDMTYEQYF TGCGCCAGCAGATACGACATGACCTACGAGCAGTACTTC
TRBJ2-3 TRBD1 NA TRBV28 CASSLSGQGTADTQYF TGTGCCAGCAGTTTATCAGGACAGGGGACGGCAGATACGCAGTATTTT
TRBJ2-5 NA once TRBV29-1 CSVVGAGETQYF TGCAGCGTTGTGGGGGCTGGGGAGACCCAGTACTTC
TRBJ2-1 TRBD1 NA TRBV11-1 CASSLGDRGSYNEQFF TGTGCCAGCAGCTTAGGGGACAGGGGCTCCTACAATGAGCAGTTCTTC